Sequencing of this T cell receptor (beta chain) was carried out in a study of spatial heterogeneity in lung cancer. Overall study: Every unique TCR and UMI combination, on average, appeared more than ten times in raw reads. Broader study findings: Counts that tracked tumor mutation counts were those of expanded intratumoral alpha and beta TCRs.

Regarding time point: sample taken at primary tumor resection. The roughly 79 donors had untreated early-stage non-small cell lung cancer. This clonotype counts as medium-sized. Its matching antigen is unknown. For a library built for alpha chains, this beta chain is a stray read; little rests on its size. From germline, CDR1 is SGHRS and CDR2 YFSETQ. The CDR3 runs 14 residues. Trimming at V came to 0 bases and at J to 5 bases, leaving 3 bases not matched to a gene. TCRdb itself ran the 5' RACE reads through MiXCR, one entry per CDR3 protein. Of fewer than 8,500 distinct CDR3 sequences listed, 6% to 9% are singletons.

The sample consisted of lung tumor tissue, taken at surgery. The sequence came from a female donor with early-stage non-small cell lung cancer. The rearrangement joins TRBV5-1 to TRBJ2-5; TRBD1 matches at 8 bases. The CDR3 region has the DNA TGCGCCAGCAGCTTGGACAGGGGGGTCGAGACCCAGTACTTC. As protein: CASSLDRGVETQYF.